Given below is one T cell receptor (beta chain) in context. The antigen is undetermined. Treatment reported: approximately nine-day PBMC culture with coronavirus spike peptide pools or control peptides (ViraFEST assay). Cultures got half-medium changes with IL-2 on days 3 and 7. The sample comes from a study of vaccination and CD4 T cells after COVID-19. Oncomine TCR Beta short-read sequencing was applied to DNA from cultured CD4+ T cells. TCRdb re-analysed the PCR reads in MiXCR, keeping a single row per CDR3 protein. The table records about 19,000 distinct CDR3 sequences, roughly 48% of them present only once. The CDR3 runs to 18 residues. Per the germline V gene, CDR1 is LGHNA and CDR2 is YSLEER. J was trimmed by 0 bases and V by 5 bases; bases with no gene match: 14.

The sequenced sample was CD4+ T cells from blood, cultured in vitro, obtained before SARS-CoV-2 vaccination. V and J are TRBV4-3 and TRBJ2-3, with TRBD2 matching 7 bases. The source is a human donor who had recovered from COVID-19. CDR3 sequence: CASSYRPGGDVSTDTQYF. The CDR3 DNA sequence: TGCGCCAGCAGCTATCGTCCGGGGGGAGATGTGAGCACAGATACGCAGTATTTT.